Given below is one T cell receptor (beta chain) in context. This sample is drawn from a study of cytomegalovirus exposure and HLA in healthy donors. From germline, CDR1 is LNHDA and CDR2 SQIVND (reference sequence). Germline trimming cut 3 bases from V and 3 bases from J; bases unmatched to any gene: 19. This CDR3 spans 19 amino acids. The PCR was carried out with 60 Vbeta primers and 13 Jbeta primers. Repertoires were generated with immunoSEQ multiplex PCR, while TCRdb's copy carries only in-frame clones and drops some. In the table there are some 220,000 clones, about 80% of which are singletons. V and J are TRBV19 and TRBJ1-1; 7 bases are shared with TRBD1. The origin of this receptor is a middle-aged woman in good health and CMV-seronegative. The sequenced sample was PBMCs. The DNA of the CDR3 is TGTGCCAGTAGTATCCCTCTTGGGACAGCCAATCGGCGGGACACTGAAGCTTTCTTT. This sequence encodes CASSIPLGTANRRDTEAFF.